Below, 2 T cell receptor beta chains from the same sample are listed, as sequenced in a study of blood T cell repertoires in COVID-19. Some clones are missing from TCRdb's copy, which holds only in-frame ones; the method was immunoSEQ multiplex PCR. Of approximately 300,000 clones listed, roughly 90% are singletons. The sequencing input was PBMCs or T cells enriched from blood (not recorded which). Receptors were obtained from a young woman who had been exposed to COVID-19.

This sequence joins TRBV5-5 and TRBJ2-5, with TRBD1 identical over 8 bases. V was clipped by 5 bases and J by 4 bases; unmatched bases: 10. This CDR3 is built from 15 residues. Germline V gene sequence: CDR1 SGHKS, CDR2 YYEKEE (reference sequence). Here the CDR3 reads CASRWTGTGGETQYF. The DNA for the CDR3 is TGTGCCAGCAGGTGGACCGGGACAGGAGGAGAGACCCAGTACTTC.

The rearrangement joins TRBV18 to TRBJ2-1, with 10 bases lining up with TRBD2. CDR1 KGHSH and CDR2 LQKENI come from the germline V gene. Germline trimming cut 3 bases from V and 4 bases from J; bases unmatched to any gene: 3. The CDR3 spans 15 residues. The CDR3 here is CASSPLAGVYNEQFF. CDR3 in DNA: TGTGCCAGCTCACCCCTAGCGGGGGTATACAATGAGCAGTTCTTC.